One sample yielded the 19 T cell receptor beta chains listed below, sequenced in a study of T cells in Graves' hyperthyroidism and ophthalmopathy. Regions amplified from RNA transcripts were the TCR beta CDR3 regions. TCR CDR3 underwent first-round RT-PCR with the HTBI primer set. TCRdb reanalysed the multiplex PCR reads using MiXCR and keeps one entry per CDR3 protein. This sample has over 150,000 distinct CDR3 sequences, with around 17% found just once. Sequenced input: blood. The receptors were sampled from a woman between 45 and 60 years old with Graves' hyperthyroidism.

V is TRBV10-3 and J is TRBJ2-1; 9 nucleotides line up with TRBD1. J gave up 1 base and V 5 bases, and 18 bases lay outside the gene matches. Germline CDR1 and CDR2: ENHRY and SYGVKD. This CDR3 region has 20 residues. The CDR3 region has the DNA TGTGCCATCAGTTCTCCTCTTACAGGGGGCCAGGTCCGGTCCTACAATGAGCAGTTCTTC. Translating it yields CAISSPLTGGQVRSYNEQFF.

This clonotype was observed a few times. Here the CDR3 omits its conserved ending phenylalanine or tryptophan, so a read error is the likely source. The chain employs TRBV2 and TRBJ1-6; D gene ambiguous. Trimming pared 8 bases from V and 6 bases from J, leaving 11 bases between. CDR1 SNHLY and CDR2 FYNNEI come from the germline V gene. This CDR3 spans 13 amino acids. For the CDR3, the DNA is TGTGCCAGCGCCCGGGTCGTTAATTCACCCCTCCACGTT. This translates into CASARVVNSPLHV.

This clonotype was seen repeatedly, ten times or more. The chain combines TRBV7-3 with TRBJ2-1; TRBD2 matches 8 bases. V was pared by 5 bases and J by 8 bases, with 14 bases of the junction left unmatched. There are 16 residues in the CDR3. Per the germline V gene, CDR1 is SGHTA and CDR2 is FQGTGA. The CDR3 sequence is CASSKRSGSGVDEQFF. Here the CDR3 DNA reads TGTGCCAGCAGCAAAAGGAGCGGGAGTGGGGTTGATGAGCAGTTCTTC.

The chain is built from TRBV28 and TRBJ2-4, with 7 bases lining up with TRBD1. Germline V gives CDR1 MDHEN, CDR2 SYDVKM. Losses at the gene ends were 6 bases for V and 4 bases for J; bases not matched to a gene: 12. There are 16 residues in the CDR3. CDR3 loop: CASRISSGTEKNIQYF. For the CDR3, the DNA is TGTGCCAGCAGAATATCTTCCGGGACAGAGAAAAACATTCAGTACTTC.

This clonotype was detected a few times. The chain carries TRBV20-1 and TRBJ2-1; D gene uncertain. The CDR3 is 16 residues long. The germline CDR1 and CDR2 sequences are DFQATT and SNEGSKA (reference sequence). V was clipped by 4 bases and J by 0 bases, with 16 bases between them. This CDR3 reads CSANPASLSSYNEQFF. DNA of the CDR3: TGCAGTGCTAACCCTGCTTCCCTTAGCTCCTACAATGAGCAGTTCTTC.

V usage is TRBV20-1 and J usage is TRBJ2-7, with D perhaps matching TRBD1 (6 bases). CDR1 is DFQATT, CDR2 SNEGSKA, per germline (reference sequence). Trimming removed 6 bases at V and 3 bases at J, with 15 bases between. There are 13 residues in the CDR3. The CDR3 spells CSAQDSSYYEQYF. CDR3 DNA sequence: TGCAGTGCCCAGGACAGCTCCTACTACGAGCAGTACTTC.

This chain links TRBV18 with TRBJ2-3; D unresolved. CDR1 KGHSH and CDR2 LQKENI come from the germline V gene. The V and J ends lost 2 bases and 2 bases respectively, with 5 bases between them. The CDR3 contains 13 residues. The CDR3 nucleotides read TGTGCCAGCTCACCAGACCACACAGATACGCAGTATTTT. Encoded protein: CASSPDHTDTQYF.

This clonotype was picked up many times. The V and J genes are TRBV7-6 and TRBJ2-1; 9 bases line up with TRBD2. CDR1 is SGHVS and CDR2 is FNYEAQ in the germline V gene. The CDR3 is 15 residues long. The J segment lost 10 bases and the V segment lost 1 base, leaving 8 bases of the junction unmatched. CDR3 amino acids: CASSLDLAGIGEQFF. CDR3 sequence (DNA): TGTGCCAGCAGCTTAGATCTAGCGGGAATAGGCGAGCAGTTCTTC.

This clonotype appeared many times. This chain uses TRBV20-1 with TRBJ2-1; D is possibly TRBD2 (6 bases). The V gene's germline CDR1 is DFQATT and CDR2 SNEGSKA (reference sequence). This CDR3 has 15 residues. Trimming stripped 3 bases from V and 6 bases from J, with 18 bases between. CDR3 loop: CSASDRGKTVNEQFF. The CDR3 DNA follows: TGCAGTGCTAGCGACCGGGGGAAGACCGTCAATGAGCAGTTCTTC.

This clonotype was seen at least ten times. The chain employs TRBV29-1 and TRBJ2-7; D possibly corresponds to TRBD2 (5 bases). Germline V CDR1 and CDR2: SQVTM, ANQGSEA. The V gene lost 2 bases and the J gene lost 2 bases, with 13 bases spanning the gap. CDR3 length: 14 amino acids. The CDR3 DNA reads TGCAGCGTTGAAAGGACTGGCCCAGCCTACGAGCAGTACTTC. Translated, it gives CSVERTGPAYEQYF.

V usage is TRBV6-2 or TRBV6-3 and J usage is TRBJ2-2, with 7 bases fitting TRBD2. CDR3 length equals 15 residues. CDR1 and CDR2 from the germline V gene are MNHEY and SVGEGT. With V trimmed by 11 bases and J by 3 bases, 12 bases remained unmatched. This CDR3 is CALRRESRYTGELFF. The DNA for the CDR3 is TGTGCCCTTCGGCGGGAGTCTCGTTACACCGGGGAGCTGTTTTTT.

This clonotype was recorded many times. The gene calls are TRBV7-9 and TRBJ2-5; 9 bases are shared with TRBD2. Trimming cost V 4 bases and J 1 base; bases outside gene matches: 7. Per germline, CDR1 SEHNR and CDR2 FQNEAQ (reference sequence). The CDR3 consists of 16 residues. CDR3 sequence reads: CASSSRAGGIQETQYF. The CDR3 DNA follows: TGTGCCAGCAGCTCACGAGCGGGGGGAATCCAAGAGACCCAGTACTTC.

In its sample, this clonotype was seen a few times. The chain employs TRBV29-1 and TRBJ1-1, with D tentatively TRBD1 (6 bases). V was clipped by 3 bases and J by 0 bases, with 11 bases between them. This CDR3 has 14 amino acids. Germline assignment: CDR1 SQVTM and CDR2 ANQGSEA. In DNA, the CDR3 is TGCAGCGTTGATGGGGGGCTTGTGAACACTGAAGCTTTCTTT. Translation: CSVDGGLVNTEAFF.

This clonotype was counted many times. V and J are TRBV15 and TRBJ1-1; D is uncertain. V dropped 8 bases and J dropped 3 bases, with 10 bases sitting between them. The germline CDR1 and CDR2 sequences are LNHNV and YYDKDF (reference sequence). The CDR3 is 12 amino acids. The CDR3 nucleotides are TGTGCCACCTCAGACGGCTACACTGAAGCTTTCTTT. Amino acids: CATSDGYTEAFF. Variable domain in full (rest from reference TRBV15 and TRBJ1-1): DAMVIQNPRYQVTQFGKPVTLSCSQTLNHNVMYWYQQKSSQAPKLLFHYYDKDFNNEADTPDNFQSRRPNTSFCFLDIRSPGLGDTAMYLCATSDGYTEAFFGQGTRLTVV.

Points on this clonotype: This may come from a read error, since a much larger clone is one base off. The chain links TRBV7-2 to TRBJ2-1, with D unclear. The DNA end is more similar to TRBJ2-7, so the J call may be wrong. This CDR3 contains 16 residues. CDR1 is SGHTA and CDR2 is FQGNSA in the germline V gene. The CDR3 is CASSLALPNSYNEQYF. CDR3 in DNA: TGTGCCAGCAGCTTAGCGCTACCTAACTCCTACAATGAGCAGTACTTC.

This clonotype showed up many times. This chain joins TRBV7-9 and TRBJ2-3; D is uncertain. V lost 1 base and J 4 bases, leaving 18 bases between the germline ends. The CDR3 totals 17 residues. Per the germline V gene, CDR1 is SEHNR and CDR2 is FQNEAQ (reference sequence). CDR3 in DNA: TGTGCCAGCAGCTTAGGCCGCGCGCAGAGTCTCCCAGATACGCAGTATTTT. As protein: CASSLGRAQSLPDTQYF. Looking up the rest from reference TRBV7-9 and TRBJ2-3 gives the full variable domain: DTGVSQNPRHKITKRGQNVTFRCDPISEHNRLYWYRQTLGQGPEFLTYFQNEAQLEKSRLLSDRFSAERPKGSFSTLEIQRTEQGDSAMYLCASSLGRAQSLPDTQYFGPGTRLTVL.

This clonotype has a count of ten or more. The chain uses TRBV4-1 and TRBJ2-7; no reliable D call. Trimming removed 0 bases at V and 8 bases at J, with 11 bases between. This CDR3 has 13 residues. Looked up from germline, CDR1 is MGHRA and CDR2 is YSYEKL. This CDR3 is CASSQDVQVQQYF. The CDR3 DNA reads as TGCGCCAGCAGCCAAGATGTCCAGGTTCAGCAGTACTTC.

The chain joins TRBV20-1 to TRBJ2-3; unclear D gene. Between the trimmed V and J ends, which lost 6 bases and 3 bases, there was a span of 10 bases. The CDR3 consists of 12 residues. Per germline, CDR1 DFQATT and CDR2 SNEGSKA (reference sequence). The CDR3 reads CSAIPGTDTQYF. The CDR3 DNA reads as TGCAGTGCCATCCCAGGAACAGATACGCAGTATTTT.

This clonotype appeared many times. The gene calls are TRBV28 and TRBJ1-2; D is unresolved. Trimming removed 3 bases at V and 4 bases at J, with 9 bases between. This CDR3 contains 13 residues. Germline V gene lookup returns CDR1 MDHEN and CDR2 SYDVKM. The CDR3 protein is CASSFVKGYGYTF. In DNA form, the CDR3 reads TGTGCCAGCAGTTTCGTCAAGGGCTATGGCTACACCTTC.